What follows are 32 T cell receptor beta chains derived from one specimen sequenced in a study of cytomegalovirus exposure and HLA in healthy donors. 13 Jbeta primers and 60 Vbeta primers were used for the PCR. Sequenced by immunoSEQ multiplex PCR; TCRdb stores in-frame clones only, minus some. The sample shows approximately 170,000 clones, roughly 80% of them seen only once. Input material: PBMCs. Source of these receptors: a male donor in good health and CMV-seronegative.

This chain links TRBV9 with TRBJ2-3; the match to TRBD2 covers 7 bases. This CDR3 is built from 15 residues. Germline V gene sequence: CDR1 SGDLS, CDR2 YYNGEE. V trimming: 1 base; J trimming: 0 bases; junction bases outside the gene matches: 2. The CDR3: CASSVSSGSTDTQYF. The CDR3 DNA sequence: TGTGCCAGCAGCGTATCTAGCGGTAGCACAGATACGCAGTATTTT.

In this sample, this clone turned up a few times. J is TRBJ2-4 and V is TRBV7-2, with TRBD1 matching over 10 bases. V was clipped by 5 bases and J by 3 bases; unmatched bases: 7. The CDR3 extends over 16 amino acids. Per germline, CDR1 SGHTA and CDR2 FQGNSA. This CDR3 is CASSPRDRGFKNIQYF. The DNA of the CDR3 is TGTGCCAGCAGCCCCCGGGACAGGGGCTTCAAAAACATTCAGTACTTC.

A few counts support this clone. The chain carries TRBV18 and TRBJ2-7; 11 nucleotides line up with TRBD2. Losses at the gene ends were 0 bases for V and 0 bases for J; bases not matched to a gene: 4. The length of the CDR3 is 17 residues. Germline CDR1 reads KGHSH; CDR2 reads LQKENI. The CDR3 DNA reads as TGTGCCAGCTCACCACCGGGACTAGCGGACTCCTCCTACGAGCAGTACTTC. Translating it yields CASSPPGLADSSYEQYF.

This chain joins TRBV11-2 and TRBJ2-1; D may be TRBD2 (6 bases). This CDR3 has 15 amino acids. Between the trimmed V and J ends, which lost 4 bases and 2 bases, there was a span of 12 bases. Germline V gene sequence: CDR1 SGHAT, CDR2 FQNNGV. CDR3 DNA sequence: TGTGCCAGCAGCTCCCGGGACTTGACCTACAATGAGCAGTTCTTC. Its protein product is CASSSRDLTYNEQFF.

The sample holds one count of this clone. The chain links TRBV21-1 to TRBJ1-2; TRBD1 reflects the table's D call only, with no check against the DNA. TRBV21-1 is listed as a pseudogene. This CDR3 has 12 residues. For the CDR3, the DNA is TGTGCCATCTCGGGCAGGGGCTATGGCTACACCTTC. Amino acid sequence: CAISGRGYGYTF.

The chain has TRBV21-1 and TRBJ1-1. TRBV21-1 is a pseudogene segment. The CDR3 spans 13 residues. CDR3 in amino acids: CASSKVERTEAFF. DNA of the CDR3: TGTGCCAGCAGCAAAGTGGAGCGGACTGAAGCTTTCTTT.

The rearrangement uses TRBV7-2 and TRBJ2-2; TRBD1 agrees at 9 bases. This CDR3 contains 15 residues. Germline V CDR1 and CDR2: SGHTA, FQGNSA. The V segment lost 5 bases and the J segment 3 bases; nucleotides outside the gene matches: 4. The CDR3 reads CASSLNRGHTGELFF. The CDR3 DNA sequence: TGTGCCAGCAGCCTAAACAGGGGGCACACCGGGGAGCTGTTTTTT.

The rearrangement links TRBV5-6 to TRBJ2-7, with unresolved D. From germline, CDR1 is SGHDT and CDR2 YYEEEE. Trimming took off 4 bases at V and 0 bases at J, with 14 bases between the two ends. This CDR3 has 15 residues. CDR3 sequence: CASSVYGGVSYEQYF. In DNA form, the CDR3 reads TGTGCCAGCAGCGTGTACGGCGGCGTCTCCTACGAGCAGTACTTC. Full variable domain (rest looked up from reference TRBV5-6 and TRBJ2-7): DAGVTQSPTHLIKTRGQQVTLRCSPKSGHDTVSWYQQALGQGPQFIFQYYEEEERQRGNFPDRFSGHQFPNYSSELNVNALLLGDSALYLCASSVYGGVSYEQYFGPGTRLTVT.

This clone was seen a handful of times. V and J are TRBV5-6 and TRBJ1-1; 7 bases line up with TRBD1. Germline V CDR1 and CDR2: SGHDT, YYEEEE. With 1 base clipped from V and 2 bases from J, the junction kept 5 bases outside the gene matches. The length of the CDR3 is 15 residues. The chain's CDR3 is CASSLRWTGNTEAFF. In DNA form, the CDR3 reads TGTGCCAGCAGCTTGCGGTGGACAGGAAACACTGAAGCTTTCTTT.

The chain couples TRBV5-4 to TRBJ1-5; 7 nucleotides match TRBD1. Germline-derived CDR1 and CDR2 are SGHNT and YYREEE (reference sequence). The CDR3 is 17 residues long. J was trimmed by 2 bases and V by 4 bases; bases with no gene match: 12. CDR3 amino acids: CASSQWSGGSGNQPQHF. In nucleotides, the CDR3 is TGTGCCAGCAGCCAGTGGTCAGGGGGGTCGGGCAATCAGCCCCAGCATTTT.

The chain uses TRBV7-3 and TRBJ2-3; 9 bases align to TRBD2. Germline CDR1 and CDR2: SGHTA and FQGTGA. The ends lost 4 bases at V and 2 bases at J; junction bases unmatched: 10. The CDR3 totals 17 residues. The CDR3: CASSSSGVPLITDTQYF. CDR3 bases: TGTGCCAGCAGCTCTAGCGGGGTACCTCTTATCACAGATACGCAGTATTTT.

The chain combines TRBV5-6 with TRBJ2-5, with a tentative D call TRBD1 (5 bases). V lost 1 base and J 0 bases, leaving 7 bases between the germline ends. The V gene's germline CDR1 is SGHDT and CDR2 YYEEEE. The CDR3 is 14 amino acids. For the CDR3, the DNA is TGTGCCAGCAGCTTGCCAGGGAACCAAGAGACCCAGTACTTC. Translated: CASSLPGNQETQYF.

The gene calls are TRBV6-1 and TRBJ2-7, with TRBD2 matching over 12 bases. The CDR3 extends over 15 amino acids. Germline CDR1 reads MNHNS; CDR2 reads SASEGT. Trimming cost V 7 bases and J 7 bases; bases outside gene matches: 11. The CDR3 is CASNPTSGGPWEQYF. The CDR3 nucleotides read TGTGCCAGCAACCCGACTAGCGGGGGCCCCTGGGAGCAGTACTTC.

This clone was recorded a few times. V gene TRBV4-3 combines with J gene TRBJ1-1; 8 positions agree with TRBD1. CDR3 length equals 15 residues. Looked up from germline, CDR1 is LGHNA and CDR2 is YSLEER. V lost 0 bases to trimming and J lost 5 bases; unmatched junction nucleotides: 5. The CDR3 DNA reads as TGCGCCAGCAGCCAAGAAACAGGGGGTCGGACTGAAGCTTTCTTT. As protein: CASSQETGGRTEAFF.

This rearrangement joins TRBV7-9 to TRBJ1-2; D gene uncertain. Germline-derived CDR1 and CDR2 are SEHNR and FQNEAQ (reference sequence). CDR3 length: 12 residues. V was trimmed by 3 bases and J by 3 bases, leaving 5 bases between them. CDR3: CASSFRDYGYTF. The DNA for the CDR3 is TGTGCCAGCAGCTTTCGGGACTATGGCTACACCTTC.

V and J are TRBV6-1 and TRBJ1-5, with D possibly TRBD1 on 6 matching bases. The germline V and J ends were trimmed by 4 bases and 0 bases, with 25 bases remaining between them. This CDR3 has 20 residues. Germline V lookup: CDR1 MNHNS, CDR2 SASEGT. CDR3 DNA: TGTGCCAGCAGTGCGTTTTTCCCGCGGACAGAGTACTATAGCAATCAGCCCCAGCATTTT. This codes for CASSAFFPRTEYYSNQPQHF.

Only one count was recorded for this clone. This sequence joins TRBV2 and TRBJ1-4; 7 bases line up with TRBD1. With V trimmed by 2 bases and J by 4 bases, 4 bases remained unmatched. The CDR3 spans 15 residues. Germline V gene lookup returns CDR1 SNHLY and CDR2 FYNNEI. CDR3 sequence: CASSESDRVNEKLFF. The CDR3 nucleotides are TGTGCCAGCAGTGAATCAGACAGGGTTAATGAAAAACTGTTTTTT. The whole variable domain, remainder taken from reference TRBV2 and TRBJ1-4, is EPEVTQTPSHQVTQMGQEVILRCVPISNHLYFYWYRQILGQKVEFLVSFYNNEISEKSEIFDDQFSVERPDGSNFTLKIRSTKLEDSAMYFCASSESDRVNEKLFFGSGTQLSVL.

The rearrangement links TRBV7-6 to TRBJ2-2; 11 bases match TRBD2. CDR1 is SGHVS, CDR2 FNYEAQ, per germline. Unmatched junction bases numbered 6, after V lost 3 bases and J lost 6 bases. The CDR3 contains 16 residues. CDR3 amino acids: CASSLLLAGESGELFF. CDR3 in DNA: TGTGCCAGCAGCTTGCTACTAGCGGGAGAGTCCGGGGAGCTGTTTTTT.

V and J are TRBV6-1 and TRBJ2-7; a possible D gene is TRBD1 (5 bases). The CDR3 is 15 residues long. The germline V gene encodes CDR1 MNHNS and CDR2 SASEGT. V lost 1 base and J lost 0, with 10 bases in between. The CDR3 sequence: CASSEVPGISYEQYF. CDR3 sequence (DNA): TGTGCCAGCAGTGAAGTACCAGGGATCTCCTACGAGCAGTACTTC.

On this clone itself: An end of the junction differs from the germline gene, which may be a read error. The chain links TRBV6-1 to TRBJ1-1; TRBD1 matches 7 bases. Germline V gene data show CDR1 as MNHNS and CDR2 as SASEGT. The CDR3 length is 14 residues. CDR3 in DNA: TGTGCCAGCAGTGGAGGGACAGCCGGGACTGGAGCTTTCTTT. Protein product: CASSGGTAGTGAFF.

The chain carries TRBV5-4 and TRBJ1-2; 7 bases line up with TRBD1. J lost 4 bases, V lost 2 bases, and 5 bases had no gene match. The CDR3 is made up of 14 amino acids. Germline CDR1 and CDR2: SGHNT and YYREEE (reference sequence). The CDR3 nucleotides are TGTGCCAGCAGCTTTGTGACAGGGACCTATGGCTACACCTTC. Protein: CASSFVTGTYGYTF.

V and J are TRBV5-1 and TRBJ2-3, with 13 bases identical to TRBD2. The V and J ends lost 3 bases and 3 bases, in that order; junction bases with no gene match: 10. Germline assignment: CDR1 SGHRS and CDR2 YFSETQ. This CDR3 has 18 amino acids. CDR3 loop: CASSWTSGRVGRTDTQYF. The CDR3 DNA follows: TGCGCCAGCAGCTGGACTAGCGGGAGAGTAGGAAGGACAGATACGCAGTATTTT. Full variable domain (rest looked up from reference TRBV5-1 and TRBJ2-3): KAGVTQTPRYLIKTRGQQVTLSCSPISGHRSVSWYQQTPGQGLQFLFEYFSETQRNKGNFPGRFSGRQFSNSRSEMNVSTLELGDSALYLCASSWTSGRVGRTDTQYFGPGTRLTVL.

The CDR3 reads CASSLDPAGARETQYF. The CDR3 DNA follows: TGTGCCAGCAGCTTAGATCCGGCGGGAGCTAGGGAGACCCAGTACTTC. The genes are TRBV11-1 and TRBJ2-5; 7 bases align to TRBD2. V trimming: 1 base; J trimming: 5 bases; junction bases outside the gene matches: 10. CDR1 is SGHAT, CDR2 FQDESV, per germline (reference sequence). The CDR3 is 16 amino acids.

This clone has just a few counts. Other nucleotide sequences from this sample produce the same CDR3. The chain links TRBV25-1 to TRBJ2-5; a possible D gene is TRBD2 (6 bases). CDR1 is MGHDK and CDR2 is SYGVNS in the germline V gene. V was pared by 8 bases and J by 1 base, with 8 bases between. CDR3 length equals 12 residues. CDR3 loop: CASSRGQETQYF. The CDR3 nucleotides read TGTGCCAGCTCGCGGGGCCAAGAGACCCAGTACTTC. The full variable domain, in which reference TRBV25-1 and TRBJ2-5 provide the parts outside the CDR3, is EADIYQTPRYLVIGTGKKITLECSQTMGHDKMYWYQQDPGMELHLIHYSYGVNSTEKGDLSSESTVSRIRTEHFPLTLESARPSHTSQYLCASSRGQETQYFGPGTRLLVL.

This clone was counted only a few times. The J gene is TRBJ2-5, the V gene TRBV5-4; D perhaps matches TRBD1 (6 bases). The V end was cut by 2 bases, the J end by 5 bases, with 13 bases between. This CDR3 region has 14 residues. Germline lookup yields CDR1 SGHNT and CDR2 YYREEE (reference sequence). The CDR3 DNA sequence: TGTGCCAGCAGCTTCAGGGGTCCGTCGGAGACCCAGTACTTC. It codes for CASSFRGPSETQYF.

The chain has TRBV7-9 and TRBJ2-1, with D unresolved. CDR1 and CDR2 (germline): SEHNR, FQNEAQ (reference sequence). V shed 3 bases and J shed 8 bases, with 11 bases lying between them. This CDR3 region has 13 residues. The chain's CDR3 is CASSFVSSDEQFF. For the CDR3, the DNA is TGTGCCAGCAGCTTCGTTAGCTCCGATGAGCAGTTCTTC.

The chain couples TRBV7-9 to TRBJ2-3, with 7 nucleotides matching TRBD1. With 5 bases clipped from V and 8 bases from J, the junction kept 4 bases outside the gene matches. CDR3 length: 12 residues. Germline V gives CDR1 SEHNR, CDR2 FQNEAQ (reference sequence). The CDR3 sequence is CASSPRQGTQYF. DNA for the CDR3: TGTGCCAGCAGCCCCAGACAGGGTACGCAGTATTTT.

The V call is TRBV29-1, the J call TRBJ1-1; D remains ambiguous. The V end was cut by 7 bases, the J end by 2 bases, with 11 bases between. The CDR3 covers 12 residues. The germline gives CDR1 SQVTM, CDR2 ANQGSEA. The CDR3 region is CSASTANTEAFF. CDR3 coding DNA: TGCAGCGCTAGTACCGCCAACACTGAAGCTTTCTTT.

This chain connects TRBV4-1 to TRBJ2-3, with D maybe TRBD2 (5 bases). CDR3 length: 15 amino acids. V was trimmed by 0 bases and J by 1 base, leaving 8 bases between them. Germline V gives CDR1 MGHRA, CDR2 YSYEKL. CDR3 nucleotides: TGCGCCAGCAGCCAAGAGAGGGTCGGCACAGATACGCAGTATTTT. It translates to CASSQERVGTDTQYF.

The CDR3: CATDSPGGYEQYF. The CDR3, as DNA: TGTGCCACGGACAGTCCCGGGGGGTACGAGCAGTACTTC. The chain is built from TRBV28 and TRBJ2-7; D perhaps matches TRBD2 (7 bases). Germline CDR1 reads MDHEN; CDR2 reads SYDVKM. The V end lost 10 bases, the J end lost 4 bases, and 17 bases lay between the germline ends. The CDR3 is 13 residues long.

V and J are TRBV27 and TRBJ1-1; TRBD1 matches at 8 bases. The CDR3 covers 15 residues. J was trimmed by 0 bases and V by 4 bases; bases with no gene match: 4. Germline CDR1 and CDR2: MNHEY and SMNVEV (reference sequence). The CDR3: CASSSRQGMNTEAFF. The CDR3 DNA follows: TGTGCCAGCAGTTCAAGACAGGGGATGAACACTGAAGCTTTCTTT.

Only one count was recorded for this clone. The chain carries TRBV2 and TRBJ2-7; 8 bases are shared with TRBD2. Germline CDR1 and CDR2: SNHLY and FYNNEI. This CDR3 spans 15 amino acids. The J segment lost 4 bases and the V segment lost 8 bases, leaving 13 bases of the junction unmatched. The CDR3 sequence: CASLRGAGGSYEQYF. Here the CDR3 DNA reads TGTGCCAGCCTGCGGGGTGCGGGAGGATCTTACGAGCAGTACTTC.